The entry that follows covers one TCR beta chain sequence. Antigen: not known. The sample belongs to a study of T cells in narcolepsy. The CDR3 length is 14 residues. The V gene's germline CDR1 is SGHDT and CDR2 YYEEEE. J gave up 7 bases and V 3 bases, and 7 bases lay outside the gene matches. Study conclusions and caveats: Autoreactive clonotypes reportedly recurred in blood of same and different patients, not controls. Same-patient CSF and blood CD4+ T cell clonotypes included HCRT-specific and TRIB2-specific autoreactive ones.

The table came from immunoSEQ multiplex PCR; TCRdb's copy has only in-frame clones and leaves some out. The sample yields about 30,000 clones, roughly 82% seen once. The receptor was derived from a human donor with narcolepsy. The chain recombines TRBV5-6 with TRBJ1-2, with 9 bases that match TRBD1. The sequenced sample consisted of CD45RA- memory CD4+ T cells from PBMCs. CDR3 amino acids: CASSSGQGISGYTF. The DNA of the CDR3 is TGTGCCAGCAGCTCCGGACAGGGGATTTCTGGCTACACCTTC. The whole variable domain, remainder taken from reference TRBV5-6 and TRBJ1-2, is DAGVTQSPTHLIKTRGQQVTLRCSPKSGHDTVSWYQQALGQGPQFIFQYYEEEERQRGNFPDRFSGHQFPNYSSELNVNALLLGDSALYLCASSSGQGISGYTFGSGTRLTVV.